Listed below are T cell receptor beta chains from one sample, sequenced in a study of beta chain features in type 1 diabetes. Profiled with immunoSEQ multiplex PCR; TCRdb holds only in-frame clones, not every one. Found here are under 900,000 clones, 15% to 20% of them singletons; the top ten hold 0.02% to 0.025%. Sequenced material: naive CD4+ T cells from blood. All receptors derive from a woman under 30 in good health. The CDR3 runs from the conserved cysteine through the conserved F or W. D genes are given only for firm matches. The size field is filled for only some rows; it gives once, few, many or a size class.

TGCGCCAGCAGCATACTAGCGGCTAGCAATGAGCAGTTCTTC	CASSILAASNEQFF	NA	TRBD2	TRBV5-1	TRBJ2-1
NA	CAWSGSGYKGSCFF	NA	NA	TRBV30	TRBJ2-2
TGTGCCAGCAGTTACGCGACAGGGTACATCCTGAATGAGCAGTTCTTC	CASSYATGYILNEQFF	NA	TRBD1	TRBV6-5	TRBJ2-1
TGTGCCAGCAGTTTAAATGGGTACCAAGAGACCCAGTACTTC	CASSLNGYQETQYF	few	NA	TRBV27	TRBJ2-5
TGCGCCAGCAGCTGGTCAGGGGCTATCGGCACTGAAGCTTTCTTT	CASSWSGAIGTEAFF	NA	NA	TRBV5-1	TRBJ1-1
TGTGCCAGCAGCTTAATGGGAACTACTAACTATGGCTACACCTTC	CASSLMGTTNYGYTF	few	NA	TRBV7-9	TRBJ1-2
TGTGCCAGCACTCCGAGGACAGGGGACGCTTTCTTT	CASTPRTGDAFF	NA	TRBD1	TRBV28	TRBJ1-1
TGTGCCAGCAGCTTAGGGGGGACAGTGAACACTGAAGCTTTCTTT	CASSLGGTVNTEAFF	NA	TRBD1	TRBV7-8	TRBJ1-1
TGTGCCAGCAGTGAACAAGGGGGAAGTCAGCCCCAGCATTTT	CASSEQGGSQPQHF	NA	NA	TRBV6-1	TRBJ1-5
TGTGCCAGTAGTAGGGGACTAGCGGTCTACGAGCAGTACTTC	CASSRGLAVYEQYF	NA	TRBD2	TRBV19	TRBJ2-7
TGTGCCAGCAGCGAGAGCTCCTACAATGAGCAGTTCTTC	CASSESSYNEQFF	few	NA	TRBV7-3	TRBJ2-1
TGTGCCAGCAGCTTAGAGTTTAGGGCAGACGGGTACGAGCAGTACTTC	CASSLEFRADGYEQYF	few	NA	TRBV7-2	TRBJ2-7
TGTGCCAGTAGTATCGGGACAGGGTTCTACGAGCAGTACTTC	CASSIGTGFYEQYF	NA	TRBD1	TRBV19	TRBJ2-7
TGTGCCATCAGTGGACTACTAAGCACAGATACGCAGTATTTT	CAISGLLSTDTQYF	few	NA	TRBV10-3	TRBJ2-3
TGTGCCAGCCGGGACAGGGCGTACCAGCCCCAGCATTTT	CASRDRAYQPQHF	few	TRBD1	TRBV27	TRBJ1-5
TGTGCCAGCAGCTTAGAGGGGAAGCAGTACTTC	CASSLEGKQYF	few	NA	TRBV7-9	TRBJ2-7
TGTGCCAGCAGTTCCCCGGGACTAGCGGGAGGCGTTCAGTACTTC	CASSSPGLAGGVQYF	NA	TRBD2	TRBV27	TRBJ2-4
TGTGCCAGCAGCTTTCGTCAGGGTCGCACAGATACGCAGTATTTT	CASSFRQGRTDTQYF	few	NA	TRBV11-2	TRBJ2-3
TGTGCCAGCAGCCGAGGGGCAGGGCCTCTAACAGATACGCAGTATTTT	CASSRGAGPLTDTQYF	few	NA	TRBV7-3	TRBJ2-3
TGTGCCAGCAGCATAAACACCGGGGAGCTGTTTTTT	CASSINTGELFF	NA	NA	TRBV21-1	TRBJ2-2
TGTGCCAGCAGCCGTTCAAGCACAGATACGCAGTATTTT	CASSRSSTDTQYF	NA	NA	TRBV11-1	TRBJ2-3
TGTGCCAGCAGTTCTCCACTAGCGCTGGATACGCAGTATTTT	CASSSPLALDTQYF	few	TRBD2	TRBV28	TRBJ2-3